A single sample gave rise to the 21 T cell receptor beta chains below, sequenced in a study of shared clonotypes between healthy human individuals. Clones were read by immunoSEQ multiplex PCR, and TCRdb kept only the in-frame ones, dropping some. The sample shows more than 550,000 clones, roughly 87% of them seen only once. The sequenced sample was memory CD8+ T cells from PBMCs. The subset here: CD45RO+ cells pooled with CCR7-negative TemRA cells. The receptors shown here come from a man aged 18 to 35 in good health. Some clones in this sample may be carry-over from other donors' samples.

Note on this clone: Germline and junction disagree at one end, which may indicate a read error. The J gene is TRBJ2-7, the V gene TRBV15; 11 bases fit TRBD1. Per germline, CDR1 LNHNV and CDR2 YYDKDF (reference sequence). The CDR3 is 15 amino acids. The CDR3 reads CATSRGTGGSHEQYF. CDR3 nucleotide sequence: TGTGCCACCAGCAGAGGGACAGGGGGCTCCCACGAGCAGTACTTC. Based on the CDR3 plus reference TRBV15 and TRBJ2-7, the full variable domain is DAMVIQNPRYQVTQFGKPVTLSCSQTLNHNVMYWYQQKSSQAPKLLFHYYDKDFNNEADTPDNFQSRRPNTSFCFLDIRSPGLGDTAMYLCATSRGTGGSHEQYFGPGTRLTVT.

The gene calls are TRBV4-1 and TRBJ1-2, with D perhaps TRBD1 (6 bases). CDR1 MGHRA and CDR2 YSYEKL come from the germline V gene. The CDR3 is 16 amino acids. Trimming took 0 bases from V and 4 from J, leaving 15 bases between them. The CDR3 region is CASSQETGVLVYGYTF. The CDR3 DNA sequence: TGCGCCAGCAGCCAAGAGACAGGAGTATTAGTCTATGGCTACACCTTC.

This chain uses TRBV7-9 with TRBJ2-1; TRBD2 matches at 11 bases. Germline V lookup: CDR1 SEHNR, CDR2 FQNEAQ (reference sequence). Unmatched junction bases numbered 12, after V lost 7 bases and J lost 10 bases. The CDR3 is made up of 15 amino acids. In DNA form, the CDR3 reads TGTGCCAGCACCGATAGCGGGAGGGCCGTTATCGAGCAGTTCTTC. Translated, it gives CASTDSGRAVIEQFF. The full variable domain, its missing parts supplied by reference TRBV7-9 and TRBJ2-1, is DTGVSQNPRHKITKRGQNVTFRCDPISEHNRLYWYRQTLGQGPEFLTYFQNEAQLEKSRLLSDRFSAERPKGSFSTLEIQRTEQGDSAMYLCASTDSGRAVIEQFFGPGTRLTVL.

The V gene is TRBV27, the J gene TRBJ2-1; D ambiguous. This CDR3 is 13 amino acids long. The V and J ends lost 6 bases and 4 bases respectively, with 10 bases between them. The germline CDR1 and CDR2 sequences are MNHEY and SMNVEV (reference sequence). CDR3 nucleotide sequence: TGTGCCAGCAGCACCGATCGGTACAATGAGCAGTTCTTC. It translates to CASSTDRYNEQFF.

The J gene is TRBJ2-1, the V gene TRBV6-1; no firm D call. This CDR3 is built from 16 residues. Trimming pared 2 bases from V and 0 bases from J, leaving 11 bases between. Germline V gives CDR1 MNHNS, CDR2 SASEGT. In DNA form, the CDR3 reads TGTGCCAGCAGTGAACTCGAGAGAGTCTCCTACAATGAGCAGTTCTTC. It encodes CASSELERVSYNEQFF.

The J gene is TRBJ2-2, the V gene TRBV4-3, with D possibly matching TRBD1 (6 bases). CDR1 and CDR2 (germline): LGHNA, YSLEER. The CDR3 loop spans 17 amino acids. V shed 2 bases and J shed 0 bases, with 13 bases lying between them. This chain's CDR3 is CASSQTRDTPNTGELFF. The CDR3 coding sequence is TGCGCCAGCAGCCAAACACGGGACACTCCGAACACCGGGGAGCTGTTTTTT.

V gene TRBV9 combines with J gene TRBJ1-4; TRBD1 might be the D (5 bases). V lost 0 bases and J lost 4, with 10 bases in between. The CDR3 spans 15 residues. Looked up from germline, CDR1 is SGDLS and CDR2 is YYNGEE. The CDR3 is CASSVDGDLNEKLFF. The CDR3 DNA sequence: TGTGCCAGCAGCGTAGACGGGGACCTTAATGAAAAACTGTTTTTT.

The gene calls are TRBV2 and TRBJ1-1, with D possibly TRBD1 on 6 matching bases. Trimming shortened V by 9 bases and J by 4 bases, and 15 bases separated the two germline ends. The CDR3 totals 13 residues. Germline V gene sequence: CDR1 SNHLY, CDR2 FYNNEI. The CDR3 DNA is TGTGCCAGAAGACCCCAGGGGTCCACTGAAGCTTTCTTT. This translates into CARRPQGSTEAFF.

This clone was picked up one time. This chain uses TRBV6-5 with TRBJ2-1; no definite D call. The CDR3 is made up of 12 amino acids. In germline, CDR1 is MNHEY, CDR2 SVGAGI. V shed 6 bases and J shed 8 bases, with 11 bases lying between them. For the CDR3, the DNA is TGTGCCAGCAGCCACGCGACTGATGAGCAGTTCTTC. This codes for CASSHATDEQFF.

The chain links TRBV7-2 to TRBJ2-1; 12 positions agree with TRBD2. Germline-derived CDR1 and CDR2 are SGHTA and FQGNSA. J was trimmed by 7 bases and V by 4 bases; bases with no gene match: 5. The CDR3 contains 15 residues. CDR3 nucleotide sequence: TGTGCCAGCAGCTCGACTAGCGGGAGTTGGAATGAGCAGTTCTTC. Its protein is CASSSTSGSWNEQFF.

Only one count was recorded for this clone. This chain joins TRBV29-1 and TRBJ2-1; D is unclear. V lost 3 bases to trimming and J lost 5 bases, with 5 bases between them. The CDR3 totals 11 residues. Looked up from germline, CDR1 is SQVTM and CDR2 is ANQGSEA. The CDR3, as DNA: TGCAGCGTTGAGCAAAACAATGAGCAGTTCTTC. It encodes CSVEQNNEQFF.

The CDR3 region is CASSLGLLGASGQTSYEQYF. Here the CDR3 DNA reads TGTGCCAGCAGCTTAGGCCTACTTGGGGCTAGCGGGCAGACCTCCTACGAGCAGTACTTC. This rearrangement joins TRBV7-8 to TRBJ2-7; 8 bases are shared with TRBD2. Germline-derived CDR1 and CDR2 are SGHVS and FQNEAQ. Losses at the gene ends were 1 base for V and 0 bases for J; bases not matched to a gene: 17. The CDR3 covers 20 residues.

This clone was counted a single time. Distinct nucleotide sequences in the sample also encode this CDR3. The rearrangement links TRBV5-1 to TRBJ2-7; 10 bases line up with TRBD1. CDR1 and CDR2 from the germline V gene are SGHRS and YFSETQ. This CDR3 is built from 14 residues. The junction had 0 bases not matched to a gene; V was cut back by 3 bases and J by 0 bases. The CDR3 sequence: CASSWTGGSYEQYF. The CDR3 nucleotides are TGCGCCAGCAGCTGGACAGGGGGCTCCTACGAGCAGTACTTC.

This chain joins TRBV7-9 and TRBJ1-2; D is uncertain. CDR3 length: 17 residues. Germline V lookup: CDR1 SEHNR, CDR2 FQNEAQ (reference sequence). Trimming shortened V by 1 base and J by 3 bases, and 18 bases separated the two germline ends. CDR3: CASSLGLIERADYGYTF. For the CDR3, the DNA is TGTGCCAGCAGCTTAGGGTTAATTGAAAGGGCAGACTATGGCTACACCTTC.

Comment on this clone: In the same sample, other DNA sequences code for this CDR3. V and J are TRBV30 and TRBJ2-7, with a weak D call TRBD1 (5 bases). The V gene lost 0 bases and the J gene lost 3 bases, with 6 bases spanning the gap. The CDR3 extends over 12 amino acids. The germline CDR1 and CDR2 sequences are GTSNPN and SVGIG (reference sequence). The CDR3 spells CAWSVRGYEQYF. Written as DNA, the CDR3 is TGTGCCTGGAGTGTAAGGGGCTACGAGCAGTACTTC.

The gene calls are TRBV28 and TRBJ1-5; D might be TRBD1 (6 bases). The CDR3 is 18 residues long. Trimming left V 1 base short and J 4 bases short, with 20 bases between. Looked up from germline, CDR1 is MDHEN and CDR2 is SYDVKM. CDR3 sequence: CASSLFPLRDKGNQPQHF. CDR3 bases: TGTGCCAGCAGTTTATTCCCTCTCCGGGACAAGGGGAATCAGCCCCAGCATTTT.

The chain has TRBV9 and TRBJ2-7; possibly TRBD1 for D (5 bases). Germline V CDR1 and CDR2: SGDLS, YYNGEE. This CDR3 has 16 amino acids. The ends were cut back, 4 bases at V and 2 bases at J, with 19 bases in the middle. For the CDR3, the DNA is TGTGCCAGCAGCTTAGAATATAGCTACAGGCCCTACGAGCAGTACTTC. This gives the protein CASSLEYSYRPYEQYF.

This chain links TRBV6-5 with TRBJ2-5; D is unresolved. Per the germline V gene, CDR1 is MNHEY and CDR2 is SVGAGI. The V end lost 5 bases, the J end lost 5 bases, and 6 bases lay between the germline ends. The CDR3 length is 11 residues. CDR3 region: CASSASETQYF. The CDR3 DNA reads as TGTGCCAGCAGTGCGAGCGAGACCCAGTACTTC.

J is TRBJ2-5 and V is TRBV9; D is perhaps TRBD1 (6 bases). V lost 0 bases, J lost 5 bases, and 23 bases lay in between. CDR1 and CDR2 (germline): SGDLS, YYNGEE. The CDR3 is 18 residues long. CDR3 region: CASSVEGEVEGDAETQYF. The CDR3 DNA reads TGTGCCAGCAGCGTAGAAGGTGAGGTAGAGGGGGATGCGGAGACCCAGTACTTC.

A single count supports this clone. CDR3 region: CASSPPRGRGETQYF. CDR3 coding DNA: TGTGCCAGCAGTCCCCCCCGGGGGCGTGGGGAGACCCAGTACTTC. This rearrangement joins TRBV28 to TRBJ2-5; either TRBD1 or TRBD2 may supply D (6 bases each). Trimming left V 5 bases short and J 5 bases short, with 18 bases between. The CDR3 contains 15 residues. Germline CDR1 is MDHEN and CDR2 is SYDVKM. Supplemented by reference TRBV28 and TRBJ2-5, the full variable domain reads DVKVTQSSRYLVKRTGEKVFLECVQDMDHENMFWYRQDPGLGLRLIYFSYDVKMKEKGDIPEGYSVSREKKERFSLILESASTNQTSMYLCASSPPRGRGETQYFGPGTRLLVL.

The rearrangement uses TRBV27 and TRBJ1-1, with 7 bases identical to TRBD1. Germline values: CDR1 MNHEY, CDR2 SMNVEV (reference sequence). Losses at the gene ends were 2 bases for V and 0 bases for J; bases not matched to a gene: 6. The CDR3 runs 16 residues. CDR3 loop: CASSLLGTGVNTEAFF. The CDR3 DNA follows: TGTGCCAGCAGTTTACTTGGTACAGGGGTGAACACTGAAGCTTTCTTT.